This is a list of T cell receptor beta chains from one sample in a study of tumor-infiltrating lymphocytes in localized non-small cell lung cancer. TCRdb's copy holds only in-frame clones and misses some; the assay was immunoSEQ multiplex PCR. The repertoire includes roughly 20,000 clones, 80% of them detected once, and roughly 3.5% sits in the top ten. The sequenced sample consisted of lung tumor tissue. These receptors originate from a human donor with non-small cell lung cancer. Both conserved end residues are part of each CDR3. Where a row states a size, it is once, few, many or the class of an expanded clone; other rows omit it.

>few|TRBV28|TRBJ1-1
CASSSRQGHTEAFF
>.|TRBV11-2|TRBJ2-7
CASSLDKAGVYEQYF
>.|TRBV5-1|TRBJ2-3
CASSLLAALTDTQYF
>.|TRBV5-1|TRBJ2-7
CASSLGTSHEQYF
>once|TRBV19|TRBJ2-7
CASSNGAGAKQYF
>.|TRBV7-2|TRBJ2-6
CASSQRGTGANVLTF
>few|TRBV7-2|TRBJ2-5
CASSLQGTVVLPQYF
>.|TRBV18|TRBJ2-1
CASSPLGLAGPYNEQFF
>.|TRBV9|TRBJ2-1
CASSVVGFGVNEQFF
>.|TRBV29-1|TRBJ2-7
CSAGDRAYEQYF
>few|TRBV28|TRBJ2-2
CASTLQGLGGTGELFF